The T cell receptor (beta chain) described here comes from a study of cytomegalovirus exposure and HLA in healthy donors (TCRdb year 2017). The study in broad terms: An earlier analysis of around 600 of the donors reported roughly 270 Gb of sequence data and 117 million unique TCR beta sequences from some 180 million T cells. About 320 gigabases of sequencing data and tens of millions of unique TCR sequences were included in an early release covering 550 to 650 HLA-typed donors. Among the approximately 400 genotyped donors, around 79% belonged to the genetic ancestry cluster associated with self-reported Caucasian donors. The aim of the study was to test whether cataloging public T cell receptors could identify signatures of past pathogen exposure. The study profiled the T cell repertoires of hundreds of subjects by immunosequencing and related them to cytomegalovirus serostatus. Along with the approximately 700-subject first cohort, a separate validation cohort of more than 90 different subjects was used. To predict cytomegalovirus infection status, the study combined high-throughput TCR immunosequencing, statistical association of individual TCRs with disease status, and machine learning. In a later analysis, previously published TCR beta repertoires from about 670 donors were re-analyzed and high-resolution HLA genotyping was added so that TCR occurrence patterns could be studied. The later analysis used no new phenotypic data to find candidate immune exposures, relying instead on TCR beta sequences and their occurrence across donors. An earlier analysis of about 600 of the donors used high-throughput TCR beta sequencing to judge whether each TCR beta V gene segment behaved as functional or pseudogenic. Donor age, sex, ethnicity and CMV serostatus were compiled together with the repertoire data. A later genetic analysis took genome-wide SNP genotypes for about 65% of the roughly 670 donors and used that subset as a discovery cohort. All discovery cohort repertoires had been generated on a single sequencing platform. Both class I and class II loci were covered by HLA typing, at four-digit resolution. Typing coverage differed by locus: A, B, C, DRB1 and DQB1 were typed in about 620-630 donors, DQA1 in roughly 510, DPA1 in roughly 590, and DPB1 in roughly 450. Roughly 5 DR-DQ haplotypes were handled as single units for association and clustering because linkage in the cohort was strong. Among several hundred genotyped donors of the cohort, an average of around 220,000 unique TCR beta nucleotide sequences was sequenced per donor, of which about 18% were non-productive. Overall study outcomes, separate from this receptor: Because the 87-base-pair reads could not distinguish some IMGT-functional V segments, including TRBV6-2 and TRBV6-3, those segments were excluded. Because some donors lacked HLA typing at each locus, the association tests relied only on the typed subset. In a later analysis, TCR association rates were found to vary across HLA loci, with the most associated TCRs seen for DRB1 alleles and the fewest for HLA-C alleles. The sequencing pipeline was judged likely to have produced a cluster of highly shared sequence variants as a technical artifact. A later genetic analysis associated a missense DCLRE1C variant with V-gene and J-gene trimming of TCR beta chains, and an independent cohort replicated the association. A later analysis reported that several top co-occurrence clusters appeared linked to parvovirus B19, influenza, CMV and Epstein-Barr virus. An earlier analysis of approximately 590 of the donors showed that most TCR beta V segments appeared in productive rearrangements either about 87% or about 30% of the time, which broadly matched IMGT annotations. A further reported finding was that TCR beta sequences accurately predicted the HLA-A and HLA-B alleles for most subjects in the first cohort. Because counts were too low, approximately 15 rarely observed V segments, including chromosome 9 orphons, were excluded from the earlier analysis of several hundred of the donors. Compared with equally common non-associated chains, HLA-associated TCR beta chains in a later analysis were more clonally expanded and had lower generation probabilities. A total of around 150 TCR beta chains were listed by the study as associated with cytomegalovirus. The authors suggested that the approach could potentially be extended to other disease states and immunological phenotypes. In vitro tests confirmed that three of the cytomegalovirus-associated TCR beta chains recognize cytomegalovirus antigens. The classifier was reported to diagnose cytomegalovirus status with high specificity and sensitivity in both the original and validation cohorts. Most TCR sequences were observed very rarely across donors, whereas some public TCRs were present in many individuals. A later genetic analysis reported fewer N-insertions in productive TCRs among donors in an Asian-associated ancestry cluster than the approximately 670-donor mean. According to a later analysis, most CMV-associated TCR beta chains appeared to be HLA-restricted, and the HLA associations seemed to be driven largely by CMV exposure. Correlated functional status among segregating V segments might reflect linkage disequilibrium, but an unknown experimental factor could not be ruled out. At a false discovery rate of 0.05, a later analysis linked 16,951 TCR beta sequences to specific HLA alleles. Sequencing depth was assumed to be roughly uniform across donors in the presence/absence analyses, though that assumption may not hold. When HLA alleles, especially DR and DQ, strongly co-occurred, TCR associations were difficult to assign to individual alleles. The only immune exposure information available for the cohort was CMV serostatus. In this cohort, only TCR beta chains were sequenced, and detectable features were limited by the absence of alpha or paired-chain data.

The method was the immunoSEQ multiplex PCR assay. For the multiplex PCR, a mixture combining 60 forward primers for TCR Vbeta segments and 13 reverse primers for TCR Jbeta segments was used. A multiplex PCR assay on genomic DNA amplified the CDR3 region of rearranged TCR beta genes. On the Illumina HiSeq System, the amplified TCR beta libraries were sequenced as 87-base-pair reads. Per the authors' processing: A later analysis tallied roughly 78 million unique TCR beta chains across the roughly 610 repertoires, and approximately 11 million of those chains were shared by two or more donors. A nearest-neighbor algorithm error-corrected the raw reads and collapsed the reads into unique sequences, merging closely related sequences to remove PCR and sequencing errors. V, D and J gene segments were assigned by aligning CDR3 sequences to IMGT reference sequences. For a sequence to be retained, a match of at least six nucleotides to both a V gene segment and a J gene segment was required. Rearrangements were classified as productive when the CDR3 lacked stop codons and remained in frame with V and J, and all other rearrangements were classified as non-productive. CDR3 was defined by IMGT convention, running from the second conserved V-encoded cysteine to the conserved J-encoded phenylalanine. The earlier analysis of about 610 of the donors excluded any sequence lacking an unambiguous match to a single V gene segment. In an earlier analysis of about 590 of the donors, a V segment was called functional when productive rearrangements were above 56.7%, and segregating when the standard deviation between donors exceeded 5%. To diagnose cytomegalovirus status from the catalog of TCR beta chain sequences, a statistical classification framework was built. In a later analysis, TCR nucleotide sequences were compared against IMGT/GENE-DB human TR gene sequences so that V and J genes could be assigned. In a later analysis, CDR3 sequences and most-parsimonious VDJ recombination scenarios were assigned using the TCRdist pipeline. In a later analysis, every TCR beta chain was defined by the combination of its CDR3 amino acid sequence and its V-gene family, and reads without a unique V-gene family were dropped. As a way to deal with suspected cross-contamination and a sequencing artifact, a later analysis dropped 450 to 600 nucleotide sequences that were highly shared and had low generation probability. For each public chain, a later analysis derived a clonal expansion index from normalized ranks of inferred template counts within each repertoire. A later analysis computed generation probabilities with a VDJ recombination model fitted to out-of-frame rearrangements, and checked the results against IGoR. A later analysis scored TCR-TCR, TCR-HLA and TCR-CMV co-occurrence with hypergeometric tests, applying a repertoire-size bias correction to TCR pairs. False discovery rates were estimated in a later analysis by permuting HLA or CMV assignments 20 times. In a later analysis, co-occurring TCRs were grouped using DBSCAN, with TCRdist sequence similarity added in when clustering inside HLA-allele-positive subsets. Repertoires with fewer than 30,000 or more than 120,000 public chains were left out of co-occurrence clustering, as were five repertoires with anomalous nucleotide sharing. In its TCRdb copy, this immuneACCESS table keeps in-frame sequences only and misses some clones. Where compared with another copy, unresolved V genes explain less than half of these, and the others have no known cause. That table supplies the V and J calls and clone size; D and trimming were determined from the DNA. In all, the sample holds a few hundred thousand clones, and 83% of those were seen once. The biggest ten clones account for 1.4% of the sample.

Taken from the germline V gene (reference sequence), the CDR1 and CDR2 loops are SGHNT and YYREEE. V and J are truncated by 0 bases and 2 bases respectively, leaving an intervening sequence of 10 bases. There are 15 amino acids in the CDR3, from cysteine to phenylalanine inclusive. Only the CDR3 DNA stays, 45 bases, in frame from base 1. The cohort consisted of hundreds of healthy bone marrow donors. At the time of sampling, all cohort members were nominally healthy, though unrecorded immune exposures were likely present. The donor tested CMV seronegative, placing the donor among the approximately 360 seronegative members of the cohort. A peripheral blood sample was collected from each donor, and TCR beta sequencing was performed on peripheral blood mononuclear cells. Genomic DNA was extracted from the blood cell samples with the Qiagen DNeasy Blood Extraction Kit. In regard to this clone: The antigen this receptor binds is unknown. Base qualities are not provided; no much larger clone lies one nucleotide away.

The source is a girl aged 5-17 years in good health and CMV-seronegative. This chain joins TRBV5-4 to TRBJ2-3; a tentative D call is TRBD1 (6 bases match). The specimen sequenced was PBMCs. The DNA is TGTGCCAGCAGCTTGGGGACAGTCCCCACAGATACGCAGTATTTT. Protein translation: CASSLGTVPTDTQYF.